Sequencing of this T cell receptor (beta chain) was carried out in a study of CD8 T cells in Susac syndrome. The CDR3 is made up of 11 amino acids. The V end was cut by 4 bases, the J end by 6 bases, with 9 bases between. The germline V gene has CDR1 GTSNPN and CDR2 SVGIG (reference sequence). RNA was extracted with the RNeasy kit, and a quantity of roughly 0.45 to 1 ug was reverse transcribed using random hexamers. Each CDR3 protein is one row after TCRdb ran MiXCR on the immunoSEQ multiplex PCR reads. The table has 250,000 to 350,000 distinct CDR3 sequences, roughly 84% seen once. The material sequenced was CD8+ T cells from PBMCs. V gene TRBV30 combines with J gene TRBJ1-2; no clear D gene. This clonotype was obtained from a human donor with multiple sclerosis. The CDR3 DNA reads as TGTGCCTGGAATCCTTTGAATGGCTACACCTTC. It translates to CAWNPLNGYTF. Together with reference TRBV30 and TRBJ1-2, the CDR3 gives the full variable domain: SQTIHQWPATLVQPVGSPLSLECTVEGTSNPNLYWYRQAAGRGLQLLFYSVGIGQISSEVPQNLSASRPQDRQFILSSKKLLLSDSGFYLCAWNPLNGYTFGSGTRLTVV.